Presented here are 20 T cell receptor beta chains from one specimen sequenced in a study of cytomegalovirus exposure and HLA in healthy donors. The PCR employed 60 Vbeta primers together with 13 Jbeta primers. TCRdb's copy holds only in-frame clones and misses some; the assay was immunoSEQ multiplex PCR. The sample has 150,000 to 200,000 clones, around 80% seen once. Sequencing was done on a sample of PBMCs. The receptors come from a man aged 50-60 years in good health and CMV-seropositive.

V is TRBV6-1 and J is TRBJ2-7; 8 nucleotides line up with TRBD1. Unmatched junction bases numbered 5, after V lost 5 bases and J lost 5 bases. The germline V gene has CDR1 MNHNS and CDR2 SASEGT. The CDR3 length is 13 residues. CDR3 region: CASSQTGAHEQYV. The CDR3 DNA follows: TGTGCCAGCAGTCAGACAGGGGCCCACGAGCAGTACGTC.

The chain couples TRBV6-5 to TRBJ2-7; TRBD1 matches 7 bases. The CDR3 consists of 14 residues. Trimming removed 5 bases from V and 2 bases from J; junction bases left unmatched: 6. CDR1 and CDR2 from the germline V gene are MNHEY and SVGAGI. Here the CDR3 DNA reads TGTGCCAGCAGTACCGAACAGGGGCCCTACGAGCAGTACTTC. It is translated as CASSTEQGPYEQYF.

This chain links TRBV6-1 with TRBJ1-6; 7 bases match TRBD1. Losses at the gene ends were 7 bases for V and 7 bases for J; bases not matched to a gene: 4. Germline V CDR1 and CDR2: MNHNS, SASEGT. This CDR3 contains 13 residues. CDR3 region: CASKTGLNSPLHF. In DNA, the CDR3 is TGTGCCAGCAAGACAGGGCTGAATTCACCCCTCCACTTT.

The rearrangement uses TRBV5-6 and TRBJ1-1; 8 nucleotides agree with TRBD1. With 0 bases clipped from V and 1 base from J, the junction kept 5 bases outside the gene matches. Per germline, CDR1 SGHDT and CDR2 YYEEEE. The CDR3 is made up of 16 amino acids. CDR3 DNA: TGTGCCAGCAGCTTGGCCCCGACAGGGGCGAACACTGAAGCTTTCTTT. Protein: CASSLAPTGANTEAFF.

V gene TRBV2 combines with J gene TRBJ2-4; 8 bases fit TRBD2. Per germline, CDR1 SNHLY and CDR2 FYNNEI. Germline trimming cut 4 bases from V and 2 bases from J; bases unmatched to any gene: 7. This CDR3 contains 16 residues. The CDR3 nucleotides read TGTGCCAGCAGTGGGGGACTAGGCCGTCCCAAAAACATTCAGTACTTC. This gives the protein CASSGGLGRPKNIQYF.

V is TRBV5-4 and J is TRBJ1-1, with D possibly being TRBD1 (6 bases). CDR1 SGHNT and CDR2 YYREEE come from the germline V gene (reference sequence). The CDR3 totals 15 residues. Trimming took off 0 bases at V and 0 bases at J, with 9 bases between the two ends. As DNA, the CDR3 is TGTGCCAGCAGCTTGGACAGGGCCCTGAACACTGAAGCTTTCTTT. Its translation is CASSLDRALNTEAFF.

The rearrangement joins TRBV18 to TRBJ1-1, with D perhaps TRBD1 (5 bases). Trimming cost V 3 bases and J 1 base, with 12 bases left between them. Germline V lookup: CDR1 KGHSH, CDR2 LQKENI. This CDR3 contains 15 residues. The chain's CDR3 is CASSPRGLENTEAFF. For the CDR3, the DNA is TGTGCCAGCTCACCTCGGGGACTAGAGAACACTGAAGCTTTCTTT.

The chain has TRBV7-2 and TRBJ1-1, with D hard to call. Germline loops: CDR1 SGHTA, CDR2 FQGNSA. This CDR3 spans 15 amino acids. V lost 6 bases, J lost 0 bases, and 14 bases lay in between. The CDR3 nucleotides are TGTGCCAGCAGTTTTAGCGGTTTTATGAACACTGAAGCTTTCTTT. Its protein is CASSFSGFMNTEAFF.

The rearrangement joins TRBV28 to TRBJ1-2; the match to TRBD1 covers 10 bases. The CDR3 totals 16 residues. The V gene end was trimmed by 1 base and the J gene end by 7 bases; junction bases not matched to a gene: 9. Germline values: CDR1 MDHEN, CDR2 SYDVKM. CDR3 bases: TGTGCCAGCAGTTTATTACCGGGGACAGGGGCGGGTGGCTACACCTTC. Its protein product is CASSLLPGTGAGGYTF.

The chain combines TRBV7-7 with TRBJ2-3; 7 bases are a match to TRBD2. Germline-derived CDR1 and CDR2 are SSHAT and FNYEAQ (reference sequence). V gave up 2 bases and J gave up 1 base; unmatched junction bases: 3. The CDR3 sequence is 15 residues long. The CDR3 here is CASSLSRGGTDTQYF. The CDR3, as DNA: TGTGCCAGCAGCTTATCCCGGGGGGGCACAGATACGCAGTATTTT. The entire variable domain, with the rest obtained from reference TRBV7-7 and TRBJ2-3, is as follows: GAGVSQSPRYKVTKRGQDVTLRCDPISSHATLYWYQQALGQGPEFLTYFNYEAQPDKSGLPSDRFSAERPEGSISTLTIQRTEQRDSAMYRCASSLSRGGTDTQYFGPGTRLTVL.

This chain uses TRBV19 with TRBJ1-6; D unclear. The CDR3 has 17 residues. The germline CDR1 and CDR2 sequences are LNHDA and SQIVND (reference sequence). With 6 bases removed from V and 5 bases from J, the gap between germline ends came to 20 bases. The CDR3 reads CASSRRAPGTNNSPLHF. The CDR3 DNA reads TGTGCCAGTAGCCGAAGAGCCCCGGGAACCAATAATTCACCCCTCCACTTT.

This chain joins TRBV18 and TRBJ1-1; D might be TRBD1 (5 bases). CDR1 and CDR2 from the germline V gene are KGHSH and LQKENI. V lost 5 bases and J lost 1, with 8 bases in between. The CDR3 has 13 amino acids. CDR3 region: CASSSGQNTEAFF. As DNA, the CDR3 is TGTGCCAGCTCATCTGGACAGAACACTGAAGCTTTCTTT.

The gene calls are TRBV7-6 and TRBJ2-3, with D perhaps TRBD2 (6 bases). CDR1 is SGHVS, CDR2 FNYEAQ, per germline. V was trimmed by 1 base and J by 5 bases, leaving 16 bases between them. This CDR3 is built from 16 residues. Here the CDR3 DNA reads TGTGCCAGCAGCTTAGAGTTGGATCTGGGGGGAGATACGCAGTATTTT. It encodes CASSLELDLGGDTQYF.

The CDR3 region has the DNA TGTGCCAGCTCACCGGGACAGCTTAGGACAGATACGCAGTATTTT. It codes for CASSPGQLRTDTQYF. The chain uses TRBV18 and TRBJ2-3, with 7 bases lining up with TRBD1. The CDR3 spans 15 residues. V trimming: 3 bases; J trimming: 3 bases; junction bases outside the gene matches: 6. The V gene's germline CDR1 is KGHSH and CDR2 LQKENI.

Only a few counts were recorded for this clone. The chain combines TRBV7-9 with TRBJ2-7, with TRBD1 matching over 8 bases. The CDR3 spans 15 residues. The germline V gene has CDR1 SEHNR and CDR2 FQNEAQ (reference sequence). V shed 5 bases and J 1 base; nucleotides not matched to a gene: 7. The CDR3 here is CASSASGGKSYEQYV. DNA of the CDR3: TGTGCCAGCAGCGCCTCAGGGGGCAAGTCCTACGAGCAGTACGTC.

The V and J genes are TRBV6-5 and TRBJ1-3; weak D call: TRBD1 (6 bases). This CDR3 is 15 amino acids long. The germline CDR1 and CDR2 sequences are MNHEY and SVGAGI. V was cut by 0 bases and J by 6 bases, with 12 bases left in between. In DNA, the CDR3 is TGTGCCAGCAGTTACTCGAGGGGGACATCAAACACCATATATTTT. Translation gives CASSYSRGTSNTIYF.

The chain is built from TRBV7-8 and TRBJ1-2; D is possibly TRBD1 (5 bases). Germline CDR1 SGHVS, CDR2 FQNEAQ. This CDR3 is built from 16 residues. The V end lost 0 bases, the J end lost 2 bases, and 13 bases lay between the germline ends. CDR3 coding DNA: TGTGCCAGCAGCTTAGCCGCAGGGCCGTCCAACTATGGCTACACCTTC. Amino acid sequence: CASSLAAGPSNYGYTF.

V gene TRBV6-4 combines with J gene TRBJ2-5, with D perhaps matching TRBD2 (6 bases). The V end lost 7 bases, the J end lost 5 bases, and 20 bases lay between the germline ends. Germline V gives CDR1 MRHNA, CDR2 SNTAGT. This CDR3 spans 15 amino acids. The CDR3 nucleotides are TGTGCCAGCAAAAGAGTAGCGGAAACGAGGGAGACCCAGTACTTC. Translated, it gives CASKRVAETRETQYF.

The genes are TRBV7-3 and TRBJ2-2; D might be TRBD2 (6 bases). Between the trimmed V and J ends, which lost 1 base and 7 bases, there was a span of 10 bases. The CDR3 is 14 residues long. Germline V lookup: CDR1 SGHTA, CDR2 FQGTGA. The CDR3 loop reads CASSLKRAGGELFF. The CDR3, as DNA: TGTGCCAGCAGCTTAAAGCGGGCTGGCGGGGAGCTGTTTTTT.

The chain combines TRBV10-3 with TRBJ1-1; possibly TRBD1 for D (5 bases). Germline CDR1 ENHRY, CDR2 SYGVKD. Trimming removed 2 bases at V and 1 base at J, with 11 bases between. CDR3 size: 15 residues. In DNA form, the CDR3 reads TGTGCCATCAGTGAGCCCTCCCAGGGGAACACTGAAGCTTTCTTT. Its protein is CAISEPSQGNTEAFF.